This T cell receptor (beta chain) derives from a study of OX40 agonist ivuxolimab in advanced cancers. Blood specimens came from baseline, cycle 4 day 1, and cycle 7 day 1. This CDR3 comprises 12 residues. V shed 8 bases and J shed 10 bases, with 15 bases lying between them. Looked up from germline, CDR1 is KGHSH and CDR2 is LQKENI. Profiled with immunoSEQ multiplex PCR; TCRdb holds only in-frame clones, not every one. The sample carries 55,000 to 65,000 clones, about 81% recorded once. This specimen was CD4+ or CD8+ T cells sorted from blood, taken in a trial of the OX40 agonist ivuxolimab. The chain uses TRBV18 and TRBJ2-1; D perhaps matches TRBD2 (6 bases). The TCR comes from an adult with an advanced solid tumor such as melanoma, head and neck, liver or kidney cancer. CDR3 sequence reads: CASATSAGEQFF. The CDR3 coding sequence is TGTGCCAGCGCAACAAGCGCGGGGGAGCAGTTCTTC.